One sample yielded the 23 T cell receptor beta chains listed below, sequenced in a study of blood T cell repertoires in COVID-19 (dated by TCRdb to between 2020 and 2021). Library generation was performed with the immunoSEQ multiplex PCR assay. The source is immuneACCESS, and TCRdb retained only in-frame sequences with V and J called. Part of the clones is not carried over; for the studies checked, unresolved V genes explain less than half of this, and the remainder is unexplained. The sample table records about 45,000 clones; 75% to 90% of these occur just once. 9.6% of the sample belongs to the ten largest clones. Sample: peripheral blood. The receptors were gathered from a woman of 80 years or more with active COVID-19.

V gene TRBV7-8 combines with J gene TRBJ2-2; TRBD2 matches at 9 bases. The CDR3 consists of 14 residues. Trimming removed 6 bases from V and 5 bases from J; junction bases left unmatched: 4. CDR1 is SGHVS, CDR2 FQNEAQ, per germline. The CDR3 sequence: CASRVAGVTGELFF. The CDR3 DNA reads as TGTGCCAGCAGGGTAGCGGGGGTGACCGGGGAGCTGTTTTTT. Full variable domain (remainder filled in from reference TRBV7-8 and TRBJ2-2): GAGVSQSPRYKVAKRGQDVALRCDPISGHVSLFWYQQALGQGPEFLTYFQNEAQLDKSGLPSDRFFAERPEGSVSTLKIQRTQQEDSAVYLCASRVAGVTGELFFGEGSRLTVL.

CDR3 sequence reads: CASSYPGGASYNEQFF. The CDR3 nucleotides read TGTGCCAGCAGTTACCCCGGGGGGGCCTCCTACAATGAGCAGTTCTTC. The chain joins TRBV6-5 to TRBJ2-1; 8 bases line up with TRBD2. The junction had 3 bases not matched to a gene; V was cut back by 2 bases and J by 0 bases. The germline V gene encodes CDR1 MNHEY and CDR2 SVGAGI. The CDR3 runs 16 residues.

The V call is TRBV4-1, the J call TRBJ2-1; TRBD1 matches at 10 bases. The germline V gene has CDR1 MGHRA and CDR2 YSYEKL. V dropped 1 base and J dropped 7; count of bases not matched to a gene: 4. The CDR3 is 15 residues long. This CDR3 reads CASSQGQGADNEQFF. DNA for the CDR3: TGCGCCAGCAGCCAAGGACAGGGGGCGGATAATGAGCAGTTCTTC.

The J gene is TRBJ2-2, the V gene TRBV28; D is unclear. The germline gives CDR1 MDHEN, CDR2 SYDVKM. The V and J ends lost 7 bases and 0 bases respectively, with 6 bases between them. CDR3 length: 13 amino acids. The CDR3 DNA is TGTGCCAGCATTCTCCCGAACACCGGGGAGCTGTTTTTT. This sequence encodes CASILPNTGELFF. The variable domain in full, completed from reference TRBV28 and TRBJ2-2, reads DVKVTQSSRYLVKRTGEKVFLECVQDMDHENMFWYRQDPGLGLRLIYFSYDVKMKEKGDIPEGYSVSREKKERFSLILESASTNQTSMYLCASILPNTGELFFGEGSRLTVL.

This sequence joins TRBV19 and TRBJ1-5, with TRBD1 matching over 9 bases. V lost 5 bases, J lost 0 bases, and 2 bases stayed unmatched. The germline gives CDR1 LNHDA, CDR2 SQIVND (reference sequence). CDR3 length equals 15 residues. As DNA, the CDR3 is TGTGCCAGTAGTCAGGACAGGGGTAGCAATCAGCCCCAGCATTTT. Translation gives CASSQDRGSNQPQHF. Drawing the rest from reference TRBV19 and TRBJ1-5, the complete variable domain is DGGITQSPKYLFRKEGQNVTLSCEQNLNHDAMYWYRQDPGQGLRLIYYSQIVNDFQKGDIAEGYSVSREKKESFPLTVTSAQKNPTAFYLCASSQDRGSNQPQHFGDGTRLSIL.

This clone was seen just once. The rearrangement links TRBV2 to TRBJ2-7, with 9 bases fitting TRBD2. After removal of 3 bases from V and 4 bases from J, the junction contained 4 bases not matched to a gene. The CDR3 is 14 residues long. Germline CDR1 reads SNHLY; CDR2 reads FYNNEI. CDR3 DNA: TGTGCCAGCAGTGAGGTCCTAGCGGGGTACGAGCAGTACTTC. Translated: CASSEVLAGYEQYF.

The chain recombines TRBV25-1 with TRBJ2-5, with D possibly being TRBD2 (7 bases). This CDR3 has 15 residues. V was trimmed by 5 bases and J by 4 bases, leaving 17 bases between them. Looked up from germline, CDR1 is MGHDK and CDR2 is SYGVNS. The CDR3 spells CASSPKGGGRETQYF. The CDR3 nucleotides read TGTGCCAGCAGTCCAAAGGGGGGGGGACGAGAGACCCAGTACTTC.

V gene TRBV18 combines with J gene TRBJ1-2; D remains unclear. Trimming removed 4 bases from V and 0 bases from J, with 21 bases in between. Germline V gene sequence: CDR1 KGHSH, CDR2 LQKENI. The CDR3 runs 18 residues. CDR3 region: CASSQPDFYSGSNYGYTF. The DNA for the CDR3 is TGTGCCAGCTCACAACCAGATTTTTACTCGGGGTCTAACTATGGCTACACCTTC.

This chain joins TRBV6-2 or TRBV6-3 and TRBJ1-5; D is possibly TRBD1 (6 bases). This CDR3 has 13 residues. Germline V gives CDR1 MNHEY, CDR2 SVGEGT. With 6 bases removed from V and 6 bases from J, the gap between germline ends came to 12 bases. The CDR3 spells CASSPTGFQPQHF. The CDR3 DNA sequence: TGTGCCAGCAGCCCTACAGGGTTTCAGCCCCAGCATTTT.

The chain combines TRBV6-2 or TRBV6-3 with TRBJ1-5, with 7 nucleotides matching TRBD1. The CDR3 runs to 14 residues. Germline CDR1 reads MNHEY; CDR2 reads SVGEGT. V shed 5 bases, J shed 1 base, and the junction held 2 bases outside the gene matches. The CDR3 loop is CASSLQGSNQPQHF. The CDR3 bases are TGTGCCAGCAGTCTACAGGGGAGCAATCAGCCCCAGCATTTT.

This clone was detected a few times. J is TRBJ2-7 and V is TRBV7-8, with TRBD2 matching over 10 bases. CDR3 length equals 15 residues. With 5 bases clipped from V and 3 bases from J, the junction kept 7 bases outside the gene matches. Germline V lookup: CDR1 SGHVS, CDR2 FQNEAQ. In nucleotides, the CDR3 is TGTGCCAGCAGCACCCTAGCGGGGGCCCTCTACGAGCAGTACTTC. It translates to CASSTLAGALYEQYF. Filled out from reference TRBV7-8 and TRBJ2-7, the complete variable domain reads GAGVSQSPRYKVAKRGQDVALRCDPISGHVSLFWYQQALGQGPEFLTYFQNEAQLDKSGLPSDRFFAERPEGSVSTLKIQRTQQEDSAVYLCASSTLAGALYEQYFGPGTRLTVT.

The genes are TRBV19 and TRBJ1-3; maybe TRBD1 (5 bases). Trimming took 4 bases from V and 0 from J, leaving 7 bases between them. Germline CDR1 is LNHDA and CDR2 is SQIVND (reference sequence). This CDR3 has 14 amino acids. CDR3 residues: CASSRQRSGNTIYF. The CDR3 nucleotides read TGTGCCAGTAGTAGACAGCGCTCTGGAAACACCATATATTTT.

CDR3 in amino acids: CASSLGAGGRNEQFF. CDR3 sequence (DNA): TGCGCCAGCAGCTTGGGAGCGGGGGGACGGAATGAGCAGTTCTTC. V gene TRBV5-1 combines with J gene TRBJ2-1, with 9 bases fitting TRBD2. Unmatched junction bases numbered 5, after V lost 0 bases and J lost 7 bases. In germline, CDR1 is SGHRS, CDR2 YFSETQ. The CDR3 totals 15 residues.

This chain connects TRBV5-1 to TRBJ2-3; 8 bases align to TRBD1. CDR3 length: 17 residues. Germline CDR1 reads SGHRS; CDR2 reads YFSETQ. The V segment lost 4 bases and the J segment 2 bases; nucleotides outside the gene matches: 12. The CDR3 nucleotides are TGCGCCAGCAGCCGACGACCGACAGGGGACGACACAGATACGCAGTATTTT. Translation: CASSRRPTGDDTDTQYF. Combining the CDR3 with reference TRBV5-1 and TRBJ2-3 gives the whole variable domain KAGVTQTPRYLIKTRGQQVTLSCSPISGHRSVSWYQQTPGQGLQFLFEYFSETQRNKGNFPGRFSGRQFSNSRSEMNVSTLELGDSALYLCASSRRPTGDDTDTQYFGPGTRLTVL.

V and J are TRBV5-8 and TRBJ2-1; possibly TRBD2 for D (7 bases). Germline-derived CDR1 and CDR2 are SGHTS and YDEGEE. The CDR3 loop spans 15 amino acids. With 1 base removed from V and 4 bases from J, the gap between germline ends came to 12 bases. CDR3 loop: CASSLWEGGYNEQFF. The CDR3 DNA follows: TGTGCCAGCAGCTTGTGGGAGGGGGGTTACAATGAGCAGTTCTTC.

The chain recombines TRBV11-3 with TRBJ2-1; 10 bases map to TRBD1. The J segment lost 2 bases and the V segment lost 5 bases, leaving 6 bases of the junction unmatched. The germline V gene encodes CDR1 SGHNT and CDR2 YENEEA. CDR3 size: 16 residues. The CDR3 DNA reads as TGTGCCAGCAGCCGCTCCGGGACAGGGGCCTACAATGAGCAGTTCTTC. It translates to CASSRSGTGAYNEQFF. Filled out from reference TRBV11-3 and TRBJ2-1, the complete variable domain reads EAGVVQSPRYKIIEKKQPVAFWCNPISGHNTLYWYLQNLGQGPELLIRYENEEAVDDSQLPKDRFSAERLKGVDSTLKIQPAELGDSAVYLCASSRSGTGAYNEQFFGPGTRLTVL.

J is TRBJ1-1 and V is TRBV2, with TRBD1 matching 10 bases. This CDR3 spans 14 amino acids. Germline CDR1 and CDR2: SNHLY and FYNNEI. J was trimmed by 7 bases and V by 1 base; bases with no gene match: 3. The CDR3 reads CASSEGTGGDEAFF. CDR3 DNA sequence: TGTGCCAGCAGTGAAGGGACAGGGGGGGATGAAGCTTTCTTT.

The CDR3 DNA sequence: TGCGCCAGCAGCCAAGACACAGGATTAGGCGGGGAGCTGTTTTTT. It encodes CASSQDTGLGGELFF. This rearrangement joins TRBV4-3 to TRBJ2-2; weak D call: TRBD1 (5 bases). V lost 0 bases, J lost 7 bases, and 12 bases lay in between. Germline CDR1 is LGHNA and CDR2 is YSLEER. The CDR3 contains 15 residues.

The rearrangement joins TRBV28 to TRBJ2-1, with 7 bases aligning to TRBD2. The J segment lost 0 bases and the V segment lost 6 bases, leaving 5 bases of the junction unmatched. The CDR3 has 15 residues. Germline values: CDR1 MDHEN, CDR2 SYDVKM. In DNA form, the CDR3 reads TGTGCCAGCAGCCCGGGGGGAAGCTCCTACAATGAGCAGTTCTTC. The encoded protein is CASSPGGSSYNEQFF.

The chain uses TRBV24-1 and TRBJ2-6, with TRBD1 as a possible D gene (5 bases). The V gene lost 3 bases and the J gene lost 4 bases, with 9 bases spanning the gap. Germline V gene lookup returns CDR1 KGHDR and CDR2 SFDVKD. The CDR3 consists of 15 residues. The CDR3 loop reads CATSDQGTGANVLTF. CDR3 nucleotide sequence: TGTGCCACCAGTGATCAGGGAACCGGGGCCAACGTCCTGACTTTC.

This chain uses TRBV20-1 with TRBJ1-1; D perhaps matches TRBD1 (6 bases). Germline V gene sequence: CDR1 DFQATT, CDR2 SNEGSKA (reference sequence). V lost 4 bases and J lost 11, with 14 bases in between. The CDR3 has 11 amino acids. The CDR3 spells CSANRQVRAFF. CDR3 coding DNA: TGCAGTGCTAACAGACAGGTGCGTGCTTTCTTT.

This chain joins TRBV7-9 and TRBJ2-7; TRBD1 is a possible D gene (6 bases). Germline values: CDR1 SEHNR, CDR2 FQNEAQ (reference sequence). This CDR3 has 15 amino acids. Trimming shortened V by 2 bases and J by 5 bases, and 16 bases separated the two germline ends. The CDR3 loop reads CASSLFRGRGDEQYF. The CDR3 DNA follows: TGTGCCAGCAGCTTATTCAGGGGACGAGGCGACGAGCAGTACTTC.

In its sample, this clone was seen many times. J is TRBJ1-5 and V is TRBV30, with a tentative D call TRBD1 (5 bases). Per the germline V gene, CDR1 is GTSNPN and CDR2 is SVGIG (reference sequence). V was pared by 3 bases and J by 2 bases, with 14 bases between. The CDR3 has 15 amino acids. The CDR3 spells CAWRASGAGNQPQHF. The CDR3 DNA follows: TGTGCCTGGAGGGCCAGCGGGGCTGGCAATCAGCCCCAGCATTTT. Filled out from reference TRBV30 and TRBJ1-5, the complete variable domain reads SQTIHQWPATLVQPVGSPLSLECTVEGTSNPNLYWYRQAAGRGLQLLFYSVGIGQISSEVPQNLSASRPQDRQFILSSKKLLLSDSGFYLCAWRASGAGNQPQHFGDGTRLSIL.